The 5 T cell receptor beta chains below all came from one sample that was sequenced in a study of blood T cells in healthy people across ages. Then a second PCR, running roughly 7 to 11 cycles, was carried out with a sample-barcoded 5' primer and a J-beta primer mix. Using its own MiXCR run on the 5' RACE reads, TCRdb lists one record per CDR3 protein. The table has approximately 800,000 distinct CDR3 sequences, roughly 60% seen once. The sequenced sample consisted of blood. The receptors were sampled from a man aged 30 to 39 in good health.

A single count supports this clonotype. This chain joins TRBV3-1 and TRBJ2-3; D call uncertain. The CDR3 consists of 12 residues. Trimming left V 5 bases short and J 7 bases short, with 10 bases between. The V gene's germline CDR1 is LGHDT and CDR2 YNNKEL (reference sequence). The CDR3 bases are TGTGCCAGCAGCAGTCTAGGGAATACGCAGTATTTT. This gives the protein CASSSLGNTQYF.

This rearrangement joins TRBV20-1 to TRBJ2-5, with D possibly TRBD1 on 6 matching bases. Germline values: CDR1 DFQATT, CDR2 SNEGSKA (reference sequence). CDR3 length: 13 residues. V was trimmed by 3 bases and J by 5 bases, leaving 13 bases between them. The CDR3 spells CSASSTGWETQYF. The CDR3 DNA reads as TGCAGTGCTAGCTCGACAGGCTGGGAGACCCAGTACTTC.

This chain connects TRBV6-1 to TRBJ2-1; 10 bases align to TRBD1. The CDR3 loop spans 21 amino acids. Per germline, CDR1 MNHNS and CDR2 SASEGT. V gave up 3 bases and J gave up 0 bases; unmatched junction bases: 17. DNA of the CDR3: TGTGCCAGCAGTGACACAGGGGGACAGGGGAACTGGATGGGCTCCTACAATGAGCAGTTCTTC. This gives the protein CASSDTGGQGNWMGSYNEQFF.

This chain joins TRBV12-3 or TRBV12-4 and TRBJ2-5; 7 positions match TRBD2. The CDR3 is 14 amino acids. Germline trimming cut 8 bases from V and 4 bases from J; bases unmatched to any gene: 10. The CDR3 sequence is CASGPGGSSETQYF. In DNA, the CDR3 is TGTGCCAGCGGCCCGGGCGGGAGCTCAGAGACCCAGTACTTC.

The chain is built from TRBV29-1 and TRBJ2-5; D possibly corresponds to TRBD1 (5 bases). Per germline, CDR1 SQVTM and CDR2 ANQGSEA. V was shortened by 5 bases and J by 4 bases, with 14 bases between the two germline ends. This CDR3 is 13 amino acids long. In DNA, the CDR3 is TGCAGCGTTCATAGGGGTTTCGGAGAGACCCAGTACTTC. It encodes CSVHRGFGETQYF.